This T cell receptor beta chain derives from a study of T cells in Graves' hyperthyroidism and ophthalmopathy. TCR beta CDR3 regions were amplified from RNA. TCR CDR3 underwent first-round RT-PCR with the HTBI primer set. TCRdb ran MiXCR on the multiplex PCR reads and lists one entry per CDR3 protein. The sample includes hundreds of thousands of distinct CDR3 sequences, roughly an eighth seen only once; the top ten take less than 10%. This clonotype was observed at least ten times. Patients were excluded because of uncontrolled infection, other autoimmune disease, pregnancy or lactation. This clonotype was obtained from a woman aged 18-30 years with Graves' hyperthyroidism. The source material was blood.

CDR3 protein: CASSQSPGKETQYF. The CDR3 bases are TGTGCCAGCAGCCAAAGCCCAGGGAAAGAGACCCAGTACTTC. The genes are TRBV3-1 and TRBJ2-5, with D possibly matching TRBD1 (5 bases). This CDR3 is built from 14 residues. Germline-derived CDR1 and CDR2 are LGHDT and YNNKEL (reference sequence). The ends were cut back, 2 bases at V and 3 bases at J, with 10 bases in the middle.